This T cell receptor (beta chain) is drawn from a study of OX40 agonist ivuxolimab in advanced cancers. The germline gives CDR1 SGHTS, CDR2 YDEGEE. V was pared by 5 bases and J by 5 bases, with 10 bases between. This CDR3 comprises 13 residues. Sequenced by immunoSEQ multiplex PCR; TCRdb stores in-frame clones only, minus some. The sample has about 58,000 clones; roughly 85% are singletons. Sequences were derived from CD4+ or CD8+ T cells sorted from blood, sampled in a trial of the OX40 agonist ivuxolimab. The clonotype originates from an adult with an advanced solid tumor such as melanoma, head and neck, liver or kidney cancer. This chain joins TRBV5-8 and TRBJ1-4, with D hard to call. CDR3 region: CASSRRSNEKLFF. The CDR3 region has the DNA TGTGCCAGCAGTCGCAGATCCAATGAAAAACTGTTTTTT.